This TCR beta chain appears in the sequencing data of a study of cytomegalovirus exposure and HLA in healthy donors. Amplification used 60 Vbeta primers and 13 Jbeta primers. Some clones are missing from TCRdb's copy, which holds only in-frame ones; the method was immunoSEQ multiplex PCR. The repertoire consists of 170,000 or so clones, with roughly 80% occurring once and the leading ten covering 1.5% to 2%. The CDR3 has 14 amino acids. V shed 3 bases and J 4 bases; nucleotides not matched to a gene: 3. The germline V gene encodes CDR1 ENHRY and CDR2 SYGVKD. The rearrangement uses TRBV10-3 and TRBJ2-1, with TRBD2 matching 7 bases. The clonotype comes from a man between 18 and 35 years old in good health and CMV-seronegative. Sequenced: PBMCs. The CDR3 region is CAISDRLAYNEQFF. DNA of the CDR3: TGTGCCATCAGTGACAGACTAGCATACAATGAGCAGTTCTTC.